Below, one T cell receptor beta chain is given with its context. The data are from a study of blood T cell repertoires in COVID-19. Across the whole study: Nucleic acid was either cDNA or gDNA, and it came from T cells, B-cell-depleted T cells, or PBMCs.

V was trimmed by 5 bases and J by 6 bases, leaving 26 bases between them. Germline CDR1 and CDR2: MGHRA and YSYEKL. The CDR3 runs 17 residues. Enrollees, roughly 18 to 90 years old, lived in around 23 US areas. Donors in Cohort 3 counted as recovered after two negative PCRs, clearance, or symptom resolution. Method: immunoSEQ multiplex PCR; TCRdb's copy keeps in-frame clones and lacks some. The table lists approximately 230,000 clones, around 89% of them singletons, with over 4% in the top ten. The sequenced sample was PBMCs or T cells enriched from blood (not recorded which). V usage is TRBV4-1 and J usage is TRBJ2-7, with a possible D match to TRBD2 (5 bases). The receptor's source is a woman younger than 45 who had recovered from COVID-19. The CDR3 bases are TGCGCCAGCAGCAATCAACCCTGGACTTCCCGTTCTGTCGAGCAGTACTTC. Translating it yields CASSNQPWTSRSVEQYF.